These 2 T cell receptor beta chains were sequenced from one sample in a study of cytomegalovirus exposure and HLA in healthy donors. With 60 Vbeta and 13 Jbeta primers, the PCR was carried out. Profiling relied on immunoSEQ multiplex PCR, and the TCRdb table lists in-frame clones only, not all of them. The repertoire has approximately 120,000 clones, roughly 79% of them found once; the top ten carry roughly 2%. Source material: PBMCs. These receptors were collected from a woman aged 25 to 45 in good health and CMV-seronegative.

In this sample, this clone turned up a few times. CDR3 nucleotide sequence: TGTGCCAGCAGCAGGGAACAGGGAAACACTGAAGCTTTCTTT. Translated, it gives CASSREQGNTEAFF. The chain has TRBV6-4 and TRBJ1-1; the D gene is possibly TRBD1 (6 bases). The CDR3 has 14 residues. CDR1 MRHNA and CDR2 SNTAGT come from the germline V gene. V was clipped by 6 bases and J by 2 bases, with 13 bases between them.

This chain joins TRBV7-2 and TRBJ2-5; possible D gene TRBD1, 5 bases. CDR3 length: 13 residues. V was trimmed by 4 bases and J by 4 bases, leaving 10 bases between them. Germline assignment: CDR1 SGHTA and CDR2 FQGNSA. DNA for the CDR3: TGTGCCAGCAGCTCCCCTACAGGAGAGACCCAGTACTTC. Translation gives CASSSPTGETQYF.